The following is a TCR beta chain sequence with its context. Measured with immunoSEQ multiplex PCR; TCRdb has only the in-frame clones, and not every one. The table includes 150,000 or so clones, about three quarters detected once. This specimen comes from a study of cytotoxic CD8 clonotypes in ibrutinib-treated CLL. V dropped 0 bases and J dropped 6 bases, with 12 bases sitting between them. The CDR3 is 14 residues long. Germline-derived CDR1 and CDR2 are MNHEY and SVGAGI. The sample was PBMCs, taken after 24 months of ibrutinib treatment. The receptor comes from a human donor with chronic lymphocytic leukemia. The rearrangement joins TRBV6-5 to TRBJ2-7; no reliable D call. For the CDR3, the DNA is TGTGCCAGCAGTTACTCTGCTACCACCGGCGAGCAGTACTTC. It is translated as CASSYSATTGEQYF.